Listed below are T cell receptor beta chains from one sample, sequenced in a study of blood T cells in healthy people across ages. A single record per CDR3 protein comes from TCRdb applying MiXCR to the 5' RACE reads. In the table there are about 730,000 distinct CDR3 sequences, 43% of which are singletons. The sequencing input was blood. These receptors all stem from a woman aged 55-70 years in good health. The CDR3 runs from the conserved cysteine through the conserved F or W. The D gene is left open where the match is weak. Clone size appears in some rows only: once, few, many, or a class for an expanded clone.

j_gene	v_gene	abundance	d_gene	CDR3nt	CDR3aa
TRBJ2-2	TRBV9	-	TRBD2	TGTGCCAGCAGCGTGAGCGGGAGGGCAGTCACCGGGGAGCTGTTTTTT	CASSVSGRAVTGELFF
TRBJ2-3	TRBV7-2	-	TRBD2	TGTGCCAGCAGGCAAGGGAGTAGCGGGGAGCCGTATACGCAGTATTTT	CASRQGSSGEPYTQYF
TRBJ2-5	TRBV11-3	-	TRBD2	TGTGCCAGCAGCCTGGGACTAGCGGGAGATACGGTCGGGGAGACCCAGTACTTC	CASSLGLAGDTVGETQYF
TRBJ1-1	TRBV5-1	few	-	TGCGCCAGCAGGGACCGGAACACTGAAGCTTTCTTT	CASRDRNTEAFF
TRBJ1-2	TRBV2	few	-	TGTGCCAGCAGTGAGACAGGCCCCTATGGCTACACCTTC	CASSETGPYGYTF
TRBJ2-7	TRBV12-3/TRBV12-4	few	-	TGTGCCAGCAGTGATGGGGACGGAGCCTACGAGCAGTACTTC	CASSDGDGAYEQYF
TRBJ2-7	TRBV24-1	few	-	TGTGCCACCAGTGATTTGGGCGAGCAGTACTTC	CATSDLGEQYF
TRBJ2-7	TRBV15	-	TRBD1	TGTGCCACCAGCGACCGGGACAGGGGGTACTCCTACGAGCAGTACTTC	CATSDRDRGYSYEQYF
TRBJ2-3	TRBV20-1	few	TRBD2	TGCAGTGCTAGGGGACTAGCGGGTCTCACAGATACGCAGTATTTT	CSARGLAGLTDTQYF
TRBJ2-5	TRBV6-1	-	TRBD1	TGTACCGGGGGACAGGCTTACGGTGGGGAGACCCAGTACTTC	CTGGQAYGGETQYF
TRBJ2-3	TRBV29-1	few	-	TGCAGCGTACCTAAGCTAGCGAGCACAGATACGCAGTATTTT	CSVPKLASTDTQYF
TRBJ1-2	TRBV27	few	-	TGTGCCAGCAGTTTAGTACAGGGTCAGGGTGGCTACACCTTC	CASSLVQGQGGYTF
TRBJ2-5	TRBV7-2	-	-	TGTGCCAGCAGCTTAGGGGGGGGCCAAAAGACCCAGTACTTC	CASSLGGGQKTQYF
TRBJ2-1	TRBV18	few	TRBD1	TGTGCCAGCTCCTCGGGGACAGTCTCCTACAATGAGCAGTTCTTC	CASSSGTVSYNEQFF
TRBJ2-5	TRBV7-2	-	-	TGTGCCAGCAGCCCCCCGACACGGCCAAGGGAGACCCAGTACTTC	CASSPPTRPRETQYF
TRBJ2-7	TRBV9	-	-	TGTGCCAGCAGCGCACAATCGGGCATTTCCTACGAGCAGTACTTC	CASSAQSGISYEQYF
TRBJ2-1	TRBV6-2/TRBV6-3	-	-	TGTGCCAGCAGTTACAGTAGAGGTTCCTACCAAGAGACCCAGTTCTTC	CASSYSRGSYQETQFF
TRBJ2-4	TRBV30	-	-	TGTGCCTGGAGTGGACGCAGGCCGGGGGAGCAGTACTTC	CAWSGRRPGEQYF
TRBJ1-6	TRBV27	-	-	TGTGCCAGCAGTTTCAGGGCAGGGACTTCACCCCTCCACTTT	CASSFRAGTSPLHF
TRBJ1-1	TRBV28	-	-	TGTGCCAGCAGTCTGACGGGCTTACACACTGAAGCTTTCTTT	CASSLTGLHTEAFF
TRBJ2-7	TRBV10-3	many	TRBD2	TGTGCCATCAGTGGAGCCTTACGGGGGGGATACGAGCAGTACTTC	CAISGALRGGYEQYF
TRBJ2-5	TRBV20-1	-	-	TGCAGTCCCGGGAACCAAGAGACCCAGTACTTC	CSPGNQETQYF
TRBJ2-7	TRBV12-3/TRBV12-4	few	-	TGTGCCAGCAGTCCGGCTCGCTACGAGCAGTACTTC	CASSPARYEQYF
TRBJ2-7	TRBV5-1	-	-	TGCGCCAGCAGCTTGGATGGGAGTGAGCAGTACTTC	CASSLDGSEQYF
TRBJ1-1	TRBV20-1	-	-	TGCAGTGCTAGAGATCCGATAGCCACTGAAGCTTTCTTT	CSARDPIATEAFF
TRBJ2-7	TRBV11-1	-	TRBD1	TGTGCCAGCAGCGGGGACAGGGGAACCTACGAGCAGTACTTC	CASSGDRGTYEQYF
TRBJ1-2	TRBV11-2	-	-	TGTGCCAGCAGCTTCGAGGGTCATAGGGGCTACACCTTC	CASSFEGHRGYTF
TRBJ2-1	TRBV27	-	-	TGTGCCAGCAGTGCCGCCGTCCGGAATGAGCAGTTCTTC	CASSAAVRNEQFF
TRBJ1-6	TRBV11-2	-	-	TGTGCCAGCAGCTATTCCGGGACCACCGTGAATTCACCCCTCCACTTT	CASSYSGTTVNSPLHF
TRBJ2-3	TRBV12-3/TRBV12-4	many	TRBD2	TGTGCCAGCAGCTTAGCGGGAGGGGCCACAGATACGCAGTATTTT	CASSLAGGATDTQYF
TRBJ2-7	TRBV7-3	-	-	TGTGCCAGCAGCCCCATCGGGGGTGACGAGCAGTACTTC	CASSPIGGDEQYF
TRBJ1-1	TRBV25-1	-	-	TGTGCCAGCAGGAAGATGAACACTGAAACTTTCTTT	CASRKMNTETFF
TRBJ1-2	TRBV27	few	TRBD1	TGTGCCAGCAGTTCGTCGGACAGGGGAAATAATGGCTACACCTTC	CASSSSDRGNNGYTF
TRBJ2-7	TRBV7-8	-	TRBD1	TGTGCCAGCAGCTTAGCGCCTGTGACAGGGGAGTCCTACGAGCAGTACTTC	CASSLAPVTGESYEQYF
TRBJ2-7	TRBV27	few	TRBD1	TGTGCCAGCAGCTCGGCGGGACAGGGTACCTACGAGCAGTACTTC	CASSSAGQGTYEQYF
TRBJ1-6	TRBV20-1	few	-	TGCAGTGCAGACGGGACAAAGAATTCACCCCTCCACTTT	CSADGTKNSPLHF
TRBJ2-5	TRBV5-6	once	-	TGTGCCAGCAGCATAACACAGGGCATGGAGACCCAGTACTTC	CASSITQGMETQYF
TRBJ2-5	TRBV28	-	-	TGTGCCAGCAGTCCCGTAGACCTCAAAGAGACCCAGTACTTC	CASSPVDLKETQYF
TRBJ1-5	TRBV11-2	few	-	TGTGCCAGCAGCCCGGACAGTTATAGCAATCAGCCCCAGCATTTT	CASSPDSYSNQPQHF
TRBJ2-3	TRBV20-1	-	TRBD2	TGCAGTGCTAGAGTAATAGCGGGGGGGCAAGATACGCAGTATTTT	CSARVIAGGQDTQYF
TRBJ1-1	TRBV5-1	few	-	TGCGCCAGCAGCTTACAGCCCATGGACACTGAAGCTTTCTTT	CASSLQPMDTEAFF